This T cell receptor (beta chain) was retrieved from a study of blood T cell repertoires in COVID-19. In the study's own analysis: Reference gene primer amplification gave nucleated cell count estimates. Assay used: immunoSEQ multiplex PCR; TCRdb lists only in-frame clones, some missing. The D gene and trimming were derived from the DNA, and the V and J assignments and clone size from that table. Counted here are under 250,000 clones, 75% to 90% occurring once; the ten biggest clones make up roughly 2.7%. Germline CDR1 LNHDA, CDR2 SQIVND (reference sequence). The CDR3 runs 13 residues. V gave up 3 bases and J gave up 6 bases, with 9 bases separating them.

Sequenced sample: peripheral blood. The rearrangement joins TRBV19 to TRBJ1-5, with D perhaps TRBD1 (5 bases). The TCR was taken from a woman aged 65 to 85 with active or convalescent COVID-19. CDR3 loop: CASSIQGVQPQHF. The CDR3 DNA sequence: TGTGCCAGTAGTATTCAAGGGGTTCAGCCCCAGCATTTT.